A single sample is the source of the 14 T cell receptor beta chains below, sequenced in a study of blood T cell repertoires in COVID-19. Produced via immunoSEQ multiplex PCR; TCRdb's table is partial and in-frame only. The data show fewer than 70,000 clones, around 87% seen once. Sequenced material: peripheral blood. Receptor source: a man aged 40-55 years with COVID-19, enrolled during active disease.

This rearrangement joins TRBV12-3 or TRBV12-4 to TRBJ1-2; D gene ambiguous. This CDR3 is 13 amino acids long. Deletions cut 5 bases from V and 3 bases from J, with 10 bases between. CDR3 bases: TGTGCCAGCAGTCCCTCCCGAGACTATGGCTACACCTTC. Its protein is CASSPSRDYGYTF.

The gene calls are TRBV3-1 (or the pseudogene TRBV3-2) and TRBJ2-1, with D tentatively TRBD2 (6 bases). V lost 2 bases, J lost 3 bases, and 8 bases lay in between. CDR1 and CDR2 from the germline V gene are LGHDT and YNNKEL (reference sequence). This CDR3 is 14 amino acids long. The CDR3 loop is CASSQSDYYNEQFF. The CDR3 DNA sequence: TGTGCCAGCAGCCAATCGGACTACTACAATGAGCAGTTCTTC.

CDR3 nucleotide sequence: TGTGCCAGCAGCTTGACAAAACCGAACACTGAAGCTTTCTTT. Its protein product is CASSLTKPNTEAFF. The chain employs TRBV27 and TRBJ1-1; no clear D gene. The CDR3 covers 14 residues. Germline-derived CDR1 and CDR2 are MNHEY and SMNVEV (reference sequence). V shed 6 bases and J shed 1 base, with 12 bases lying between them.

CDR3 sequence: CASSSGTGASNQPQHF. In DNA, the CDR3 is TGTGCCAGCAGTTCCGGGACAGGGGCTAGCAATCAGCCCCAGCATTTT. The chain carries TRBV6-6 and TRBJ1-5; the match to TRBD1 covers 10 bases. CDR3 length equals 16 residues. The germline V gene has CDR1 MNHNY and CDR2 SVGAGI (reference sequence). The J segment lost 0 bases and the V segment lost 4 bases, leaving 3 bases of the junction unmatched.

This clone turned up a few times. The genes are TRBV6-2 or TRBV6-3 and TRBJ1-2, with 9 bases that match TRBD1. Per germline, CDR1 MNHEY and CDR2 SVGEGT. The CDR3 totals 14 residues. The V segment lost 0 bases and the J segment 8 bases; nucleotides outside the gene matches: 4. The CDR3 nucleotides are TGTGCCAGCAGTTACTCGGGACAGGGTGAAGGCTACACCTTC. Amino acids: CASSYSGQGEGYTF.

The rearrangement uses TRBV19 and TRBJ2-2, with 9 bases aligning to TRBD1. The ends lost 2 bases at V and 6 bases at J; junction bases unmatched: 7. This CDR3 comprises 16 residues. The germline V gene encodes CDR1 LNHDA and CDR2 SQIVND (reference sequence). CDR3 DNA: TGTGCCAGTAGTATAAGGACAGGGGCGTCGTCCGGGGAGCTGTTTTTT. It yields the protein CASSIRTGASSGELFF.

The chain couples TRBV12-5 to TRBJ2-1; TRBD1 aligns across 7 bases. Germline lookup yields CDR1 LGHNT and CDR2 FRNRAP. The trim removed 6 bases at V and 5 bases at J, leaving 13 bases unmatched. CDR3 length: 16 residues. This CDR3 reads CASGGRSLGGHNEQFF. Written as DNA, the CDR3 is TGTGCTAGTGGCGGACGGAGCCTAGGGGGCCACAATGAGCAGTTCTTC.

The J gene is TRBJ1-5, the V gene TRBV10-2; D is ambiguous. The CDR3 runs to 15 residues. V was cut by 3 bases and J by 3 bases, with 12 bases left in between. Germline CDR1 is WSHSY and CDR2 is SAAADI. The CDR3 coding sequence is TGCGCCAGCAGTGAATCAGTAACATTCAATCAGCCCCAGCATTTT. It encodes CASSESVTFNQPQHF.

The chain is built from TRBV19 and TRBJ2-3; tentative D call: TRBD1 (6 bases). The germline V gene encodes CDR1 LNHDA and CDR2 SQIVND (reference sequence). The CDR3 loop spans 15 amino acids. Trimming cost V 7 bases and J 1 base, with 15 bases left between them. The CDR3 bases are TGTGCCAGTACCCAGGGGCTGCGCGGCACAGATACGCAGTATTTT. Translation gives CASTQGLRGTDTQYF.

J is TRBJ1-5 and V is TRBV7-7; weak D call: TRBD1 (5 bases). The V gene's germline CDR1 is SSHAT and CDR2 FNYEAQ (reference sequence). This CDR3 region has 19 residues. Between the trimmed V and J ends, which lost 5 bases and 0 bases, there was a span of 23 bases. CDR3 bases: TGTGCCAGCAGCCCGCACCAATATAGGACAATAGATAGCAATCAGCCCCAGCATTTT. This sequence encodes CASSPHQYRTIDSNQPQHF.

The chain is built from TRBV19 and TRBJ2-1, with 8 bases lining up with TRBD1. The CDR3 covers 19 residues. With V trimmed by 3 bases and J by 4 bases, 17 bases remained unmatched. The germline gives CDR1 LNHDA, CDR2 SQIVND (reference sequence). The CDR3 DNA sequence: TGTGCCAGTAGTATTGGGGCAGGGGGCGGGTTCCCCCCGTACAATGAGCAGTTCTTC. Amino acid sequence: CASSIGAGGGFPPYNEQFF.

This chain joins TRBV7-7 and TRBJ2-7, with D maybe TRBD2 (6 bases). V lost 5 bases and J lost 1, with 15 bases in between. The CDR3 spans 15 residues. Germline V gene lookup returns CDR1 SSHAT and CDR2 FNYEAQ (reference sequence). CDR3 sequence: CASSGGDGGSYEQYF. Here the CDR3 DNA reads TGTGCCAGCAGCGGCGGGGACGGTGGGTCCTACGAGCAGTACTTC.

The J gene is TRBJ1-1, the V gene TRBV7-9, with 7 bases lining up with TRBD1. The V gene end was trimmed by 1 base and the J gene end by 7 bases; junction bases not matched to a gene: 0. Germline CDR1 SEHNR, CDR2 FQNEAQ (reference sequence). CDR3 length: 12 residues. CDR3: CASSLDRGEAFF. Written as DNA, the CDR3 is TGTGCCAGCAGCTTAGACAGGGGTGAAGCTTTCTTT.

The CDR3 sequence is CATIRKGGTEAFF. In DNA form, the CDR3 reads TGTGCCACCATTAGGAAGGGAGGCACTGAAGCTTTCTTT. The chain has TRBV15 and TRBJ1-1; D not resolved. The CDR3 contains 13 residues. V dropped 7 bases and J dropped 4 bases, with 13 bases sitting between them. The germline gives CDR1 LNHNV, CDR2 YYDKDF (reference sequence).